What follows are 7 T cell receptor beta chains derived from one specimen sequenced in a study of blood T cell repertoires in COVID-19. Sequencing used immunoSEQ multiplex PCR; TCRdb keeps in-frame clones, though not all of them. The sample consists of roughly 75,000 clones, roughly 82% of them appearing once. Sequenced material: peripheral blood. The origin of the receptors is a man over 45 with acute or convalescent COVID-19.

The chain combines TRBV5-4 with TRBJ1-2; 7 bases align to TRBD1. Looked up from germline, CDR1 is SGHNT and CDR2 is YYREEE (reference sequence). This CDR3 is built from 14 residues. The junction had 8 bases not matched to a gene; V was cut back by 3 bases and J by 6 bases. The CDR3: CASSSAGQEDGYTF. Written as DNA, the CDR3 is TGTGCCAGCAGCTCAGCCGGACAGGAGGATGGCTACACCTTC.

This chain uses TRBV28 with TRBJ2-3, with 8 bases aligning to TRBD2. The J segment lost 3 bases and the V segment lost 8 bases, leaving 10 bases of the junction unmatched. Germline assignment: CDR1 MDHEN and CDR2 SYDVKM. The CDR3 has 15 amino acids. The CDR3 loop is CASPPSSGYTDTQYF. The CDR3 DNA follows: TGTGCCAGCCCCCCTTCTAGCGGGTATACAGATACGCAGTATTTT.

This clone showed up just a few times. The J gene is TRBJ2-3, the V gene TRBV10-3; 9 bases map to TRBD2. The CDR3 is 15 residues long. J was trimmed by 3 bases and V by 0 bases; bases with no gene match: 1. Germline CDR1 ENHRY, CDR2 SYGVKD. In DNA form, the CDR3 reads TGTGCCATCAGTGAGTCGACTAGCGGTACAGATACGCAGTATTTT. Its translation is CAISESTSGTDTQYF.

J is TRBJ1-2 and V is TRBV27; 7 bases are a match to TRBD1. Germline V lookup: CDR1 MNHEY, CDR2 SMNVEV (reference sequence). This CDR3 has 14 amino acids. Trimming removed 4 bases from V and 6 bases from J; junction bases left unmatched: 8. The CDR3 nucleotides are TGTGCCAGCAGTTCTGGCAGGGGGTCTGATGGCTACACCTTC. Encoded protein: CASSSGRGSDGYTF.

V usage is TRBV15 and J usage is TRBJ2-2, with TRBD1 matching 8 bases. Germline loops: CDR1 LNHNV, CDR2 YYDKDF (reference sequence). This CDR3 is built from 15 residues. The junction had 0 bases not matched to a gene; V was cut back by 0 bases and J by 3 bases. In nucleotides, the CDR3 is TGTGCCACCAGCAGAGAGACAGGGGACACCGGGGAGCTGTTTTTT. Protein sequence: CATSRETGDTGELFF.

This chain connects TRBV9 to TRBJ2-5, with 9 bases matching TRBD2. This CDR3 is built from 18 residues. Looked up from germline, CDR1 is SGDLS and CDR2 is YYNGEE. J gave up 5 bases and V 0 bases, and 14 bases lay outside the gene matches. CDR3 DNA: TGTGCCAGCAGCGTAGACCCCGTTGGCGGGGGGGCTCGGGAGACCCAGTACTTC. Translating gives CASSVDPVGGGARETQYF.

This clone was observed once. The chain couples TRBV5-1 to TRBJ2-7; 9 bases are a match to TRBD1. CDR1 and CDR2 (germline): SGHRS, YFSETQ. With 4 bases clipped from V and 5 bases from J, the junction kept 7 bases outside the gene matches. The CDR3 length is 14 residues. The CDR3 reads CASSPGGDRDEQYF. Here the CDR3 DNA reads TGCGCCAGCAGCCCGGGCGGGGACAGGGACGAGCAGTACTTC.